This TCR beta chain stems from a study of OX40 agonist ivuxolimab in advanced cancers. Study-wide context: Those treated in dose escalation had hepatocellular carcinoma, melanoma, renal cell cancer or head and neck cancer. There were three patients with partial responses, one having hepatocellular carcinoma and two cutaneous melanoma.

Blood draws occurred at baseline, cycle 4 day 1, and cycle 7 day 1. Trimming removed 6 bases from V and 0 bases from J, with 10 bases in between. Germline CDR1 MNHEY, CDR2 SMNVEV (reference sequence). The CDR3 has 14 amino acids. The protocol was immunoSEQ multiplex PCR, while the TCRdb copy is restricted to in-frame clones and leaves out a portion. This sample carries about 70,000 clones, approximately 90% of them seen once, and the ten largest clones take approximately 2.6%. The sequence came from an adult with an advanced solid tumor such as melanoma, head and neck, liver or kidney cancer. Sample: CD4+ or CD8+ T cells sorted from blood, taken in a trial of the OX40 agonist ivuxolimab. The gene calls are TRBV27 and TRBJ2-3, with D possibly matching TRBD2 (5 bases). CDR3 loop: CASRISASTDTQYF. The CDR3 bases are TGTGCCAGCAGGATTAGCGCCAGCACAGATACGCAGTATTTT.